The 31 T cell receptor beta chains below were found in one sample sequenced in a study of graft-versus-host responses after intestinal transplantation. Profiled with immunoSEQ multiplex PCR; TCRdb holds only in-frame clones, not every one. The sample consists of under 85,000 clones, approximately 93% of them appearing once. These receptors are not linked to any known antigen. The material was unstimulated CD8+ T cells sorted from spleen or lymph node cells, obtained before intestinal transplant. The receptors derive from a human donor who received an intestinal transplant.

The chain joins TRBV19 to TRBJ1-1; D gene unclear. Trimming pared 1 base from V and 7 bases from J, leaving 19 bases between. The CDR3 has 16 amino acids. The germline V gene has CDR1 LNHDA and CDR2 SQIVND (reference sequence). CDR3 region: CASSIALARYHGEAFF. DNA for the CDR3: TGTGCCAGTAGTATAGCCTTGGCACGCTATCACGGTGAAGCTTTCTTT.

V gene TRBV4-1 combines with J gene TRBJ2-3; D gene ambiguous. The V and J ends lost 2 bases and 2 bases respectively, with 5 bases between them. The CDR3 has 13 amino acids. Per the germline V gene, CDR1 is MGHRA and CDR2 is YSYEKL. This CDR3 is CASSQPLTDTQYF. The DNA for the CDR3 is TGCGCCAGCAGCCAACCTCTCACAGATACGCAGTATTTT.

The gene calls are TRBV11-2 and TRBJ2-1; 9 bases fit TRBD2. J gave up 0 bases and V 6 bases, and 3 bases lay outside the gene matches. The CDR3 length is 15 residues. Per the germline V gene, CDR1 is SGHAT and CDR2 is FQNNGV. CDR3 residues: CASSVSGSSYNEQFF. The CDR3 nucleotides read TGTGCCAGCAGTGTTAGCGGGAGCTCCTACAATGAGCAGTTCTTC.

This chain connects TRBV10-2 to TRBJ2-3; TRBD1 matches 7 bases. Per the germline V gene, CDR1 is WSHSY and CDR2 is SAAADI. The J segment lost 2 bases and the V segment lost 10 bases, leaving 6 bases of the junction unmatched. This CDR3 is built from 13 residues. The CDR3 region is CATTGQNTDTQYF. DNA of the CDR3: TGCGCCACTACGGGACAGAACACAGATACGCAGTATTTT.

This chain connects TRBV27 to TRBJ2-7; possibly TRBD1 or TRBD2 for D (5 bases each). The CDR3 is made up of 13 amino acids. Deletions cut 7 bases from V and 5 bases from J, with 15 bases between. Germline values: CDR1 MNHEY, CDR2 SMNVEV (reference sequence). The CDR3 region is CASTQGASDEQYF. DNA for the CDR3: TGTGCCAGCACTCAGGGAGCAAGCGACGAGCAGTACTTC.

CDR3 coding DNA: TGCGCCAGCAGCCAAGAGTCGTCACTAGCGGGCTTCTTCTACGAGCAGTACTTC. Its protein product is CASSQESSLAGFFYEQYF. The chain is built from TRBV4-1 and TRBJ2-7; 9 bases line up with TRBD2. Germline lookup yields CDR1 MGHRA and CDR2 YSYEKL. The V gene end was trimmed by 0 bases and the J gene end by 3 bases; junction bases not matched to a gene: 12. CDR3 length: 18 residues.

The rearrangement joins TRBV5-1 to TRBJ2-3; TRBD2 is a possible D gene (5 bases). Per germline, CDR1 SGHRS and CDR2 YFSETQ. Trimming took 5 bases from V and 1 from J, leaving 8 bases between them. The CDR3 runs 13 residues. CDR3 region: CASRAEGTDTQYF. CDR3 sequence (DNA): TGCGCCAGCAGGGCGGAGGGCACAGATACGCAGTATTTT.

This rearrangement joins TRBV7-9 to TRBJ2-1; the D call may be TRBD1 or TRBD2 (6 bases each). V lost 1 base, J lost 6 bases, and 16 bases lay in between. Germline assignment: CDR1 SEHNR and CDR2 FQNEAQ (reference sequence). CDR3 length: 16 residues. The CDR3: CASSLVGGIISNEQFF. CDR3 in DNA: TGTGCCAGCAGCTTAGTGGGGGGCATCATCTCCAATGAGCAGTTCTTC. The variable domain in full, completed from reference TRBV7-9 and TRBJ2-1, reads DTGVSQNPRHKITKRGQNVTFRCDPISEHNRLYWYRQTLGQGPEFLTYFQNEAQLEKSRLLSDRFSAERPKGSFSTLEIQRTEQGDSAMYLCASSLVGGIISNEQFFGPGTRLTVL.

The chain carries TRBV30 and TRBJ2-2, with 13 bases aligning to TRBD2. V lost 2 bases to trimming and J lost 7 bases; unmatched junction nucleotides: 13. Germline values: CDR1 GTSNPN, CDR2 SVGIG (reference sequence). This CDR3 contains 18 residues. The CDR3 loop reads CAWSYGAGLAGENGELFF. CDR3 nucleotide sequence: TGTGCCTGGAGTTATGGGGCCGGACTAGCGGGAGAAAACGGGGAGCTGTTTTTT.

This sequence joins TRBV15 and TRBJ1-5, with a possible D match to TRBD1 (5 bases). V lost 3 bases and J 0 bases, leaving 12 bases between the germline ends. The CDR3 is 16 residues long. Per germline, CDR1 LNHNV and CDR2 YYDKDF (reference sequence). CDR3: CATSSGGTHSNQPQHF. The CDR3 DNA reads TGTGCCACCAGCAGTGGGGGGACCCATAGCAATCAGCCCCAGCATTTT.

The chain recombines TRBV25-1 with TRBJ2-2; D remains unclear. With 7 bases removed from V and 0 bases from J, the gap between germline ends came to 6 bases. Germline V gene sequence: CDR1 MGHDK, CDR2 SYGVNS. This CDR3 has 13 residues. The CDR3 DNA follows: TGTGCCAGCAAGGTATCGAACACCGGGGAGCTGTTTTTT. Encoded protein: CASKVSNTGELFF.

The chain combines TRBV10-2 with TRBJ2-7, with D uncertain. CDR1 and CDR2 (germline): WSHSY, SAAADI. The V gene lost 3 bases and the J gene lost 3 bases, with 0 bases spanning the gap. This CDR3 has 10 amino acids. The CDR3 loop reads CASSDYEQYF. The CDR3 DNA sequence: TGCGCCAGCAGTGACTACGAGCAGTACTTC.

The CDR3 sequence is CASNGWFFSTDTQYF. CDR3 coding DNA: TGCGCCAGCAACGGGTGGTTTTTTAGCACAGATACGCAGTATTTT. V and J are TRBV5-1 and TRBJ2-3, with no clear D. The germline V gene has CDR1 SGHRS and CDR2 YFSETQ. CDR3 length: 15 amino acids. Trimming removed 6 bases at V and 0 bases at J, with 14 bases between.

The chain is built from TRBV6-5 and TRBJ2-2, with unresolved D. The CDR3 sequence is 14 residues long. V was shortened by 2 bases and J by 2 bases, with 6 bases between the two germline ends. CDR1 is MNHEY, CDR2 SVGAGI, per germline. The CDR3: CASSYGVNTGELFF. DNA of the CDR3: TGTGCCAGCAGTTACGGGGTAAACACCGGGGAGCTGTTTTTT.

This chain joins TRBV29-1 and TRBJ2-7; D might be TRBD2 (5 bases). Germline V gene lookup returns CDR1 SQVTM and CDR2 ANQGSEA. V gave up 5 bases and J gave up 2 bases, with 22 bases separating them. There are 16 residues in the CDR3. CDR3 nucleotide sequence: TGCAGCGTTTCCTACCGAACTAGAAAGGTACCCTACGAGCAGTACTTC. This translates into CSVSYRTRKVPYEQYF.

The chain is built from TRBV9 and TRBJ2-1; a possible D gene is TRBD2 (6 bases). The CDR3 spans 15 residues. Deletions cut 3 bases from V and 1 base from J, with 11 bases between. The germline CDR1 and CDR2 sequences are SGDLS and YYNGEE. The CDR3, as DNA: TGTGCCAGCAGCGAGGCGGGGTCATCCTACAATGAGCAGTTCTTC. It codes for CASSEAGSSYNEQFF.

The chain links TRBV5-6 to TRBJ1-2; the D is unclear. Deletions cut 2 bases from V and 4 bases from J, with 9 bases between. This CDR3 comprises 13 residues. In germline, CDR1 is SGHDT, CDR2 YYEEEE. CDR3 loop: CASSLTVPYGYTF. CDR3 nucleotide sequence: TGTGCCAGCAGCTTAACAGTCCCCTATGGCTACACCTTC. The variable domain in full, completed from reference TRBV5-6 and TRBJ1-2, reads DAGVTQSPTHLIKTRGQQVTLRCSPKSGHDTVSWYQQALGQGPQFIFQYYEEEERQRGNFPDRFSGHQFPNYSSELNVNALLLGDSALYLCASSLTVPYGYTFGSGTRLTVV.

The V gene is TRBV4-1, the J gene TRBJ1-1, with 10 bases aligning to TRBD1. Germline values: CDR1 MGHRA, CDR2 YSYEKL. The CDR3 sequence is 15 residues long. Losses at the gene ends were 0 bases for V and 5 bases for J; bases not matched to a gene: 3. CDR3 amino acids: CASSQDGQGGTEAFF. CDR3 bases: TGCGCCAGCAGCCAAGATGGACAGGGGGGGACTGAAGCTTTCTTT.

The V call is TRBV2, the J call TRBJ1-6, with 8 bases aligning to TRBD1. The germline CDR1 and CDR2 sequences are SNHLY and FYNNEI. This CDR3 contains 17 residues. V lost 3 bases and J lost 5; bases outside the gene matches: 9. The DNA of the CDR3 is TGTGCCAGCAGTGATCGGACCGACAGGGGTGATAATTCACCCCTCCACTTT. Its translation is CASSDRTDRGDNSPLHF.

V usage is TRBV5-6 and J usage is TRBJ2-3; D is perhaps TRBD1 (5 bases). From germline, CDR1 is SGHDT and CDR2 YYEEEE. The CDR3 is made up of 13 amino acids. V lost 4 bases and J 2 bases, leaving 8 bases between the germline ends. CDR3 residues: CASSPQDTDTQYF. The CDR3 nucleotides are TGTGCCAGCAGCCCACAGGACACAGATACGCAGTATTTT.

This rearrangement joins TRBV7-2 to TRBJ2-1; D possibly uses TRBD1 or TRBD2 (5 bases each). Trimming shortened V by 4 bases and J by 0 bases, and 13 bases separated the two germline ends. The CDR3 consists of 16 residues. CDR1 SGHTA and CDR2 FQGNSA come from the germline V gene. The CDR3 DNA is TGTGCCAGCAGCTCAAGGGACCTACACTCCTACAATGAGCAGTTCTTC. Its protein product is CASSSRDLHSYNEQFF.

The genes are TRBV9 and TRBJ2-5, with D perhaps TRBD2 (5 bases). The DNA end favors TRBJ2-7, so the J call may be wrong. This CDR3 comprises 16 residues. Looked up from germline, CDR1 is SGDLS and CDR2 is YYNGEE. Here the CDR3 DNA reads TGTGCCAGCAGCGTAGGGGAGTCCCCGGGCGCCTACGAGCAGTACTTC. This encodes CASSVGESPGAYEQYF.

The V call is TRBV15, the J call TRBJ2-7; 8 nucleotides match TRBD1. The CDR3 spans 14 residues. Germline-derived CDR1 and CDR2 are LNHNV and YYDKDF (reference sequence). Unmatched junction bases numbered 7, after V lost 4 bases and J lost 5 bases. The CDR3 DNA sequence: TGTGCCACCAGCAACGGCAGGGGGCTTAACGAGCAGTACTTC. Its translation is CATSNGRGLNEQYF. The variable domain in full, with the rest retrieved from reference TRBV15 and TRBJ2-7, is DAMVIQNPRYQVTQFGKPVTLSCSQTLNHNVMYWYQQKSSQAPKLLFHYYDKDFNNEADTPDNFQSRRPNTSFCFLDIRSPGLGDTAMYLCATSNGRGLNEQYFGPGTRLTVT.

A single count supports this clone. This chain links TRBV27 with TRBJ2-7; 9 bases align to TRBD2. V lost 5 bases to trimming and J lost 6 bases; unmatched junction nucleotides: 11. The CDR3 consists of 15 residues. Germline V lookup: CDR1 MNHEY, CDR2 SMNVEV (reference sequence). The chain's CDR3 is CASSPMGLAGLEQYF. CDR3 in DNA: TGTGCCAGCAGTCCAATGGGGCTAGCGGGACTCGAGCAGTACTTC.

CDR3 protein: CSVEKGWDTEAFF. CDR3 nucleotide sequence: TGCAGCGTTGAAAAGGGATGGGACACTGAAGCTTTCTTT. This sequence joins TRBV29-1 and TRBJ1-1; no firm D call. Germline CDR1 is SQVTM and CDR2 is ANQGSEA. The V end lost 2 bases, the J end lost 3 bases, and 10 bases lay between the germline ends. The CDR3 has 13 residues.

The CDR3 bases are TGTGCCTGGAGTCTAACAGGTCAGCCCCAGCATTTT. Its translation is CAWSLTGQPQHF. V is TRBV30 and J is TRBJ1-5; the D gene is possibly TRBD1 (5 bases). CDR1 and CDR2 (germline): GTSNPN, SVGIG (reference sequence). The ends were cut back, 2 bases at V and 6 bases at J, with 8 bases in the middle. The CDR3 contains 12 residues. Drawing the rest from reference TRBV30 and TRBJ1-5, the complete variable domain is SQTIHQWPATLVQPVGSPLSLECTVEGTSNPNLYWYRQAAGRGLQLLFYSVGIGQISSEVPQNLSASRPQDRQFILSSKKLLLSDSGFYLCAWSLTGQPQHFGDGTRLSIL.

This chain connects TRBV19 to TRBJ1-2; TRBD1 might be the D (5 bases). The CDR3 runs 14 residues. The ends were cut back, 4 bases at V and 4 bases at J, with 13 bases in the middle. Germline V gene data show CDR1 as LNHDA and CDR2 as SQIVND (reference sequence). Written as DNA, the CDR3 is TGTGCCAGTAGTAGATGGCAGGGATCCTATGGCTACACCTTC. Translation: CASSRWQGSYGYTF.

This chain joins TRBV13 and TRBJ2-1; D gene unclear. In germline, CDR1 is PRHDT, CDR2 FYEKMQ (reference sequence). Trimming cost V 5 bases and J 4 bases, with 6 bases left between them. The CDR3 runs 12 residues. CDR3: CASSHGYNEQFF. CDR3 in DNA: TGTGCCAGCAGCCACGGGTACAATGAGCAGTTCTTC.

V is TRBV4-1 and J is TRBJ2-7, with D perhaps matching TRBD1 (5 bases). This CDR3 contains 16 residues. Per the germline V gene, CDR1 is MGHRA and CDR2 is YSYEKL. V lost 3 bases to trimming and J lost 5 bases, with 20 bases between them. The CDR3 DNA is TGCGCCAGCAGCCAGACCCCAGGGAACCCTCCGGACGAGCAGTACTTC. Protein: CASSQTPGNPPDEQYF.

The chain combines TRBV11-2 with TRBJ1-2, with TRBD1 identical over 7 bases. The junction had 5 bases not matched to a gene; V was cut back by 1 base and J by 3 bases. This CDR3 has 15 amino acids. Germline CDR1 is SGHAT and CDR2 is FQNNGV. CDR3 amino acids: CASSLGQGEDYGYTF. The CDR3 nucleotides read TGTGCCAGCAGCTTAGGACAGGGTGAGGACTATGGCTACACCTTC.

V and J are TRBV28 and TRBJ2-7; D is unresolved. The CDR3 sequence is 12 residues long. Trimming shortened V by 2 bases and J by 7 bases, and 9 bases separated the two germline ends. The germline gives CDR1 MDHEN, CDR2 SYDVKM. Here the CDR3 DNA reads TGTGCCAGCAGTTTAGTGGGGAAGGAGCAGTACTTC. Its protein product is CASSLVGKEQYF.